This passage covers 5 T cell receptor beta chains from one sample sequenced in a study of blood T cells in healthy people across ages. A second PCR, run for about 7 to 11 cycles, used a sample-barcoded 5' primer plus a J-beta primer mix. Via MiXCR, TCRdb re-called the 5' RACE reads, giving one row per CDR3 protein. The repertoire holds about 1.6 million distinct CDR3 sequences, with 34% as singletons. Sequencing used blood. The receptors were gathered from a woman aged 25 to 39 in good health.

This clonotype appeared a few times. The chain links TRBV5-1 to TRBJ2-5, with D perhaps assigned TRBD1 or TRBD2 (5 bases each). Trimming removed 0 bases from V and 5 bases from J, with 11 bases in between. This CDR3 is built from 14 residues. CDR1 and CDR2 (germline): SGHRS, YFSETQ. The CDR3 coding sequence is TGCGCCAGCAGCTTGGAGGGACGGACGGAGACCCAGTACTTC. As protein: CASSLEGRTETQYF.

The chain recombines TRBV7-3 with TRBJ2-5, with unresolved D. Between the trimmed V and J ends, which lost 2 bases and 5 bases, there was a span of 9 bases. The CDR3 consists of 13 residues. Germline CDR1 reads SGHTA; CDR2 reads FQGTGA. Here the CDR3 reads CASSLPPKETQYF. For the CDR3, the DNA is TGTGCCAGCAGCTTACCCCCAAAGGAGACCCAGTACTTC. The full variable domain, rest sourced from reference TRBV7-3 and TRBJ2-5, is GAGVSQTPSNKVTEKGKYVELRCDPISGHTALYWYRQSLGQGPEFLIYFQGTGAADDSGLPNDRFFAVRPEGSVSTLKIQRTERGDSAVYLCASSLPPKETQYFGPGTRLLVL.

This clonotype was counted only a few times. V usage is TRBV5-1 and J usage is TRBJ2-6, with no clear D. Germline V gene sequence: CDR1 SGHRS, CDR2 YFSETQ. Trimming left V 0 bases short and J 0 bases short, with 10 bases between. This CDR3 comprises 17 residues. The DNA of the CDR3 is TGCGCCAGCAGCTTGGGTCTCGTCGGCTCTGGGGCCAACGTCCTGACTTTC. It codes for CASSLGLVGSGANVLTF.

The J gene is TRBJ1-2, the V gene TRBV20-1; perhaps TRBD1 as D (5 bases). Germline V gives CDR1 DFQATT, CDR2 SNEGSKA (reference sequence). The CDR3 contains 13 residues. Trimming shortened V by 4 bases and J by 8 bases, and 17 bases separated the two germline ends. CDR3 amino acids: CSAKAPATGGYTF. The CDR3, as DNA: TGCAGTGCTAAGGCCCCAGCCACAGGCGGCTACACCTTC.

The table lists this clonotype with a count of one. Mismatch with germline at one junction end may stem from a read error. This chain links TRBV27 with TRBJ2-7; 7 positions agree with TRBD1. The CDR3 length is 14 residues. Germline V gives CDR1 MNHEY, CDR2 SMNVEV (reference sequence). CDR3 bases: TGTACCAGCAGTTTATTGGGACAGTACTACGAGCAGTACTTC. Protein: CTSSLLGQYYEQYF.